This TCR beta chain emerged from a study of graft-versus-host responses after intestinal transplantation. Overall study context: The transplants performed in recipients were multivisceral, liver-intestinal, or isolated intestinal.

This CDR3 has 15 amino acids. CDR1 and CDR2 from the germline V gene are LNHNV and YYDKDF (reference sequence). The V end lost 3 bases, the J end lost 7 bases, and 15 bases lay between the germline ends. The assay was immunoSEQ multiplex PCR, and TCRdb's table has in-frame clones only and misses some. The data show tens of thousands of clones, roughly 91% seen once. Study results and limitations: Ileal or blood samples showed some GvH clones first, and such clones were also found in recipient marrow. Allograft clonal ratios (graft-versus-host to host-versus-graft) were high in patients who had graft-donor T cell macrochimerism.

As for this clone: What it binds is not known.

The material was unstimulated CD8+ T cells sorted from spleen or lymph node cells, obtained before transplant. The chain joins TRBV15 to TRBJ2-2, with a weak D call TRBD1 (5 bases). The TCR comes from a human donor who was the organ donor for an intestinal transplant. As DNA, the CDR3 is TGTGCCACCAGCAGTCCCAGGGATGAATTCGGGGAGCTGTTTTTT. Protein sequence: CATSSPRDEFGELFF.